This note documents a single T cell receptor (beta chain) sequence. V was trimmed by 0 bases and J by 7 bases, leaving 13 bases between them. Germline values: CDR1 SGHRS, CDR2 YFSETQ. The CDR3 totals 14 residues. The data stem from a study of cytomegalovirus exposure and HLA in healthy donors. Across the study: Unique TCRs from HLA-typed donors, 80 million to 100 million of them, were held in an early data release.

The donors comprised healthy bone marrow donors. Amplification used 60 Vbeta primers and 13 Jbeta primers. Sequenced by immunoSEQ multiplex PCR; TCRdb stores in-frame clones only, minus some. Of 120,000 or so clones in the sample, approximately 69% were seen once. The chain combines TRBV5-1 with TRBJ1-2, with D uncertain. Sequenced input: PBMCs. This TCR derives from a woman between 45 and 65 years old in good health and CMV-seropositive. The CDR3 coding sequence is TGCGCCAGCAGCTTGGATTCCGGGATTGGTGGCTACACCTTC. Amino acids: CASSLDSGIGGYTF.